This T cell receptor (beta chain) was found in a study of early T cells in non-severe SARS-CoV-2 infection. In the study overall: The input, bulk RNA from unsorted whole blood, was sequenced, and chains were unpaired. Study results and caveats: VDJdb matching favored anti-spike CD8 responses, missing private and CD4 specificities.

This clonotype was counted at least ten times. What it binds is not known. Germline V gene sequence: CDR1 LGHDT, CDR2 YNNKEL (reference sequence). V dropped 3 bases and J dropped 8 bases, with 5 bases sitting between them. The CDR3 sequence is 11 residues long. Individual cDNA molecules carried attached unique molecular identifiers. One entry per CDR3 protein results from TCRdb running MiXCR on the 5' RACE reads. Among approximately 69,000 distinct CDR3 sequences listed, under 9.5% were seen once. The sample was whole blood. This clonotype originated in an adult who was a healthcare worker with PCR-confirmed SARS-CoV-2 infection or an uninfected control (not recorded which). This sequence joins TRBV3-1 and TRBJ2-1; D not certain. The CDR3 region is CASSQSYEQFF. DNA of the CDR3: TGTGCCAGCAGCCAGTCATATGAGCAGTTCTTC.